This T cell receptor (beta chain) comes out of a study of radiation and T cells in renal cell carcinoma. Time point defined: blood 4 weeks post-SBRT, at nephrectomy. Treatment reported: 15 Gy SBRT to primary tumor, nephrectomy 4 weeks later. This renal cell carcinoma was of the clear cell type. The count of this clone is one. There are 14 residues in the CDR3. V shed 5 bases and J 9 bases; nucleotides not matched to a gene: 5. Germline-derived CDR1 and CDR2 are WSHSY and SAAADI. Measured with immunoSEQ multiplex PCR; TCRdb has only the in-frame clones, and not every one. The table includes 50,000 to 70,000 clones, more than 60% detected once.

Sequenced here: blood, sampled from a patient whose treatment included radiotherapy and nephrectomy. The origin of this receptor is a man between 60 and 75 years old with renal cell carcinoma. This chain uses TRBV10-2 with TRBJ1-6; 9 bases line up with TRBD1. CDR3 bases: TGCGCCAGCAGTACGACAGGGGGTGGTTCACCCCTCCACTTT. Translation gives CASSTTGGGSPLHF.